This T cell receptor beta chain was sequenced in a study of vaccination and CD4 T cells after COVID-19. Overall study context: Convalescent persons amounted to six males plus four females, two of whom were Hispanic.

To note about this clonotype: Its specificity is not known.

Study-level points and caveats: Median reactive clonotypes, those recognizing SARS-CoV-2, rose from about 20 to 38, not significantly.

The CDR3 spans 14 residues. Germline V gene lookup returns CDR1 KGHSH and CDR2 LQKENI. The germline V and J ends were trimmed by 0 bases and 7 bases, with 12 bases remaining between them. Stated treatment: approximately 9-day PBMC culture with coronavirus spike peptide pools or control peptides (ViraFEST assay). The authors isolated CD4+ T cells by negative selection after about ten days of culture. An Oncomine TCR Beta short-read assay was used to sequence the DNA from cultured CD4+ T cells. In TCRdb, the PCR reads were re-called with MiXCR into one record per CDR3 protein. The sample has about 3,500 distinct CDR3 sequences, roughly 44% seen once.

This receptor was taken from a human donor who had recovered from COVID-19. Sequenced input: CD4+ T cells from blood, cultured in vitro. The J gene is TRBJ1-1, the V gene TRBV18; D remains unclear. The chain's CDR3 is CASSPPDGRGEAFF. The CDR3 nucleotides read TGTGCCAGCTCACCACCCGATGGACGCGGTGAAGCTTTCTTT.